This TCR beta chain was sequenced in a study of blood T cell repertoires in COVID-19. At the level of the study: Italy, Spain and the United States were the sources of the convalescent and acute COVID-19 samples.

From germline, CDR1 is KGHDR and CDR2 SFDVKD. V shed 4 bases, J shed 6 bases, and the junction held 5 bases outside the gene matches. The CDR3 has 14 residues. Everyone who took part was roughly 18 to 100 years old, and they came from about 25 US areas. Membership in each cohort depended on participant-reported clinical history. Original analysis: Nucleated cell counts were estimated from reference gene primer amplification. Sequenced by immunoSEQ multiplex PCR; TCRdb stores in-frame clones only, minus some. V, J and clone size are taken as reported in that table, and D and trimming were inferred from the DNA itself. Of about 200,000 clones listed, 85% are singletons.

This TCR derives from a man aged 40-49 years who had recovered from COVID-19. Sample: PBMCs or T cells enriched from blood (not recorded which). This chain links TRBV24-1 with TRBJ1-5; TRBD1 agrees at 7 bases. The CDR3 coding sequence is TGTGCCACCAGTGAGACAGGGTTTAGTCAGCCCCAGCATTTT. Protein product: CATSETGFSQPQHF.